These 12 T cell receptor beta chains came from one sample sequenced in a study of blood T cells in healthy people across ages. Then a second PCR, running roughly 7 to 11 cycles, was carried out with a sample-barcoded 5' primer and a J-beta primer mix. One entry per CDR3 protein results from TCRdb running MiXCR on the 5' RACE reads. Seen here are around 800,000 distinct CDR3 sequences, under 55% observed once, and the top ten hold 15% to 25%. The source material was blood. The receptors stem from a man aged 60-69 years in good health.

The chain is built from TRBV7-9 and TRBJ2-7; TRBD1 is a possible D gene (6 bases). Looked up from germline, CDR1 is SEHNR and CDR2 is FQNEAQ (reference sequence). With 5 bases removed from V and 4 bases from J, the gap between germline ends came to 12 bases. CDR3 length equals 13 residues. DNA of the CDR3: TGTGCCAGCAGCCTTGGGACACAATACGAGCAGTACTTC. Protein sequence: CASSLGTQYEQYF.

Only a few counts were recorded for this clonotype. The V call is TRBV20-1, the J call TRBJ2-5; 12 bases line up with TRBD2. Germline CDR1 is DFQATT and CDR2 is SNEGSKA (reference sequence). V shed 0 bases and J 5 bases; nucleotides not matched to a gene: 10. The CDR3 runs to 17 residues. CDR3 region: CSARDLAGGLLRETQYF. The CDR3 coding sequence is TGCAGTGCTAGAGATCTAGCGGGGGGGCTTCTTAGGGAGACCCAGTACTTC.

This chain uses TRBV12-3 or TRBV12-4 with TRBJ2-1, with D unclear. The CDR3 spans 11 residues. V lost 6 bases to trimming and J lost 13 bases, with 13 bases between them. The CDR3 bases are TGTGCCAGCAGCTTTCCGTCCGCACAGTTCTTC. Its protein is CASSFPSAQFF.

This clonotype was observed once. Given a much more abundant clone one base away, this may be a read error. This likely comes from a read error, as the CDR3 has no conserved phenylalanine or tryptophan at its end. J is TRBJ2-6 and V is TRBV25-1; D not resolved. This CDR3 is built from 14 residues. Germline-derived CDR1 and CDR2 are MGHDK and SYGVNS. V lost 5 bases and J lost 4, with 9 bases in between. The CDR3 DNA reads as TGTGCCAGCAGTAGCAGAGCCGGGGCCAACGTCCTGACTCTC. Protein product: CASSSRAGANVLTL.

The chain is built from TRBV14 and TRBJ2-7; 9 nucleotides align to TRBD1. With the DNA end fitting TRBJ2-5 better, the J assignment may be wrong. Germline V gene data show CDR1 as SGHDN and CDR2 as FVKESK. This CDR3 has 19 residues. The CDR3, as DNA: TGTGCCAGCAGCCAAGATCGGGGGACAGGGACCCTGGGACTGGAGACCCAGTACTTC. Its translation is CASSQDRGTGTLGLETQYF.

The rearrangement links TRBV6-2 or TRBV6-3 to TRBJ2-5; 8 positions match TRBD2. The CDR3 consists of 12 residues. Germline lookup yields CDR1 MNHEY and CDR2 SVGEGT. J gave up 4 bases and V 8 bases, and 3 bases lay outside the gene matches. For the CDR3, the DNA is TGTGCCAGCCTCGGGAGGGGAGAGACCCAGTACTTC. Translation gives CASLGRGETQYF.

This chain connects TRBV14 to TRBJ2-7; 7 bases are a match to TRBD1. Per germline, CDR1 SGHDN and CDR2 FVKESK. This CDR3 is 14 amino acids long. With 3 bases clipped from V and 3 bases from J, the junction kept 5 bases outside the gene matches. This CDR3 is CASSHSDRSYEQYF. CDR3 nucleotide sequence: TGTGCCAGCAGCCATTCGGACAGGAGCTACGAGCAGTACTTC.

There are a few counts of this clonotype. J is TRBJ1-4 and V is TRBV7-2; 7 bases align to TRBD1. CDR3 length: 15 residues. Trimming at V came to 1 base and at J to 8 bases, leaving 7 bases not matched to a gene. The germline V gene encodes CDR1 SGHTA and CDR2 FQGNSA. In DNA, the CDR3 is TGTGCCAGCAGCTTAGTGACAGGGATGGGGGAAAAACTGTTTTTT. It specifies CASSLVTGMGEKLFF.

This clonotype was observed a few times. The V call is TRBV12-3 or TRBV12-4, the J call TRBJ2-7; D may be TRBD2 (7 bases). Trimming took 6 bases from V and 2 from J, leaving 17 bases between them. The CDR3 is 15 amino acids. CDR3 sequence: CASSGGGGLAYEQYF. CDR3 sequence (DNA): TGTGCCAGCAGCGGAGGGGGGGGGCTAGCCTACGAGCAGTACTTC.

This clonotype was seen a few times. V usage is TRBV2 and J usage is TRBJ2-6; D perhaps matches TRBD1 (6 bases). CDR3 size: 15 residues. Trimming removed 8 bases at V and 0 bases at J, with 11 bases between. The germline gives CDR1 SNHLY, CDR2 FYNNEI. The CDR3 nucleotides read TGTGCCAGCCAGGGGAGTCCCTCTGGGGCCAACGTCCTGACTTTC. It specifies CASQGSPSGANVLTF.

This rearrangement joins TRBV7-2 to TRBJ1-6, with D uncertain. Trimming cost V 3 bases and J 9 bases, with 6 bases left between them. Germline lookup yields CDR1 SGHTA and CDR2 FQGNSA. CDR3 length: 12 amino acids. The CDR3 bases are TGTGCCAGCAGCTTTGAAGGTTCACCCCTCCACTTT. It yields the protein CASSFEGSPLHF.

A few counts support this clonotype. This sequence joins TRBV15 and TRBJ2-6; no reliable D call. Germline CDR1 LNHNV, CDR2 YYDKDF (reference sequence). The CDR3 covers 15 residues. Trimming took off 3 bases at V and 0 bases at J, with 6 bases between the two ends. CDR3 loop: CATSRRDSGANVLTF. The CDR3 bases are TGTGCCACCAGCAGGCGAGACTCTGGGGCCAACGTCCTGACTTTC.